This T cell receptor beta chain was sequenced for a study of memory CD4+ T cells and cytomegalovirus serostatus. Study-wide findings and caveats: About two fifths of the roughly 160 known CMV-associated TCRbeta sequences appeared in CD4+ memory. The CMV-associated TCR signature appears largely within the CD4+ memory repertoire.

This table comes from immunoSEQ multiplex PCR, and its TCRdb copy is limited to in-frame clones, with some not included. Seen here are under 65,000 clones, around four fifths observed once, and the top ten hold around 0.67%. Single viable CD3+CD4+CD8-CD45RO+ cells were sorted as the memory CD4+ T cells. Germline loops: CDR1 KGHSH, CDR2 LQKENI. The CDR3 covers 15 residues. Trimming at V came to 3 bases and at J to 2 bases, leaving 7 bases not matched to a gene. A note on this clone: Its antigen is unidentified.

This chain uses TRBV18 with TRBJ2-7, with TRBD1 identical over 7 bases. The receptor's source is an adult in good health and CMV-seronegative. Sequenced material: memory CD4+ T cells from blood. The CDR3 spells CASSPVRGQTYEQYF. CDR3 nucleotide sequence: TGTGCCAGCTCACCGGTAAGGGGACAGACCTACGAGCAGTACTTC.